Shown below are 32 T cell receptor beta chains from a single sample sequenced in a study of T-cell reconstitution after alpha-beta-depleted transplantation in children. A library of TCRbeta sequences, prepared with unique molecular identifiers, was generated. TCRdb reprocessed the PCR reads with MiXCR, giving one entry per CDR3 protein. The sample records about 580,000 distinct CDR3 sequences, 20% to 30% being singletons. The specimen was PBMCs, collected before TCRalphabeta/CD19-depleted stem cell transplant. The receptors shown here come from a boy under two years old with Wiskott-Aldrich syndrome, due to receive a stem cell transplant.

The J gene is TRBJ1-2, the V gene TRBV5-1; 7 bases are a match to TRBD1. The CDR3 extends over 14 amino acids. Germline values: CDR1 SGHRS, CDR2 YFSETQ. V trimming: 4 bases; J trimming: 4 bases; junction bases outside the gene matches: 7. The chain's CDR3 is CASSPLQGTYGYTF. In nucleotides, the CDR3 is TGCGCCAGCAGCCCATTACAGGGGACCTATGGCTACACCTTC. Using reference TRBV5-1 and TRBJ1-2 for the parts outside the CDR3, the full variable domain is KAGVTQTPRYLIKTRGQQVTLSCSPISGHRSVSWYQQTPGQGLQFLFEYFSETQRNKGNFPGRFSGRQFSNSRSEMNVSTLELGDSALYLCASSPLQGTYGYTFGSGTRLTVV.

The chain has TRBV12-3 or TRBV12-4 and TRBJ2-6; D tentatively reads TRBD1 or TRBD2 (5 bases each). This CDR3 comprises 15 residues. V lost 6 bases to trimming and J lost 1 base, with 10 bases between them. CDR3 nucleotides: TGTGCCAGCAGCTACGGGGCATCTGGGGCCAACGTCCTGACTTTC. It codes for CASSYGASGANVLTF.

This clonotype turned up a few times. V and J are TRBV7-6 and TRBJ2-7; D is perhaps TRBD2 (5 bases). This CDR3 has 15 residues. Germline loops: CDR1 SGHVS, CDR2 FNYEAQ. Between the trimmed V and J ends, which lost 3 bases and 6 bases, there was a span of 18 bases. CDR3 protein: CASSFSSGVGIEQYF. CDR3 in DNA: TGTGCCAGCAGCTTCTCGTCCGGGGTAGGGATCGAGCAGTACTTC.

CDR3 sequence: CSVDPGGNEQFF. The CDR3, as DNA: TGCAGCGTTGACCCAGGGGGCAATGAGCAGTTCTTC. This chain uses TRBV29-1 with TRBJ2-1, with 7 bases that match TRBD1. This CDR3 spans 12 amino acids. The V segment lost 3 bases and the J segment 6 bases; nucleotides outside the gene matches: 2. Germline V gene lookup returns CDR1 SQVTM and CDR2 ANQGSEA.

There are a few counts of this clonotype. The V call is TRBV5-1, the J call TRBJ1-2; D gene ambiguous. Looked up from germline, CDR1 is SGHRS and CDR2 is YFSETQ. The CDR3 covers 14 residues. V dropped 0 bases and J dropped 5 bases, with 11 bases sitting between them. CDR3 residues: CASSLGELLYGYTF. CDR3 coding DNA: TGCGCCAGCAGCTTGGGGGAGTTACTGTATGGCTACACCTTC.

As DNA, the CDR3 is TGTGCCAGCAGTGGTATTTACCCCCAGGGCGATCAGCCCCAGCATTTT. Its protein product is CASSGIYPQGDQPQHF. J is TRBJ1-5 and V is TRBV27, with D tentatively TRBD1 (5 bases). This CDR3 spans 16 amino acids. Germline V gives CDR1 MNHEY, CDR2 SMNVEV (reference sequence). V was clipped by 5 bases and J by 5 bases, with 19 bases between them.

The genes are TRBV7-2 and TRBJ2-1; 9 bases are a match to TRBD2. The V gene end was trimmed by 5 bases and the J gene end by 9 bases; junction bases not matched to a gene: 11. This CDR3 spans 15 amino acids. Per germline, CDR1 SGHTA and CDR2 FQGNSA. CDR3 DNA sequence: TGTGCCAGCAGCCCAGGACTAGCGTATGTAGGTGAGCAGTTCTTC. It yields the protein CASSPGLAYVGEQFF.

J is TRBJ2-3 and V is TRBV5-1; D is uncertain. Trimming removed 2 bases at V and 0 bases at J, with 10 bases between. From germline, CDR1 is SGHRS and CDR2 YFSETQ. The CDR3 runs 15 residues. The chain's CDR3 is CASSFTTSSTDTQYF. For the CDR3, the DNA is TGCGCCAGCAGCTTTACCACTTCTAGCACAGATACGCAGTATTTT.

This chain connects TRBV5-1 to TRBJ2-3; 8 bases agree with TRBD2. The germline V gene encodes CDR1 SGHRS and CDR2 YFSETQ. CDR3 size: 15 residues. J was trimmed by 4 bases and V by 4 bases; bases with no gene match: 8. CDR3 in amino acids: CASSEASGRADTQYF. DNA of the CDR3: TGCGCCAGCAGCGAGGCCAGCGGGAGAGCAGATACGCAGTATTTT.

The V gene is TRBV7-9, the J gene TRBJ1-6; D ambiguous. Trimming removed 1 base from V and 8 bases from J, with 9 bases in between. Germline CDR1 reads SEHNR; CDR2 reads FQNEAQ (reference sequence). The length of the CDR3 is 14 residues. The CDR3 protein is CASSLGGFDSPLHF. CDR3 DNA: TGTGCCAGCAGCTTAGGCGGTTTCGATTCACCCCTCCACTTT.

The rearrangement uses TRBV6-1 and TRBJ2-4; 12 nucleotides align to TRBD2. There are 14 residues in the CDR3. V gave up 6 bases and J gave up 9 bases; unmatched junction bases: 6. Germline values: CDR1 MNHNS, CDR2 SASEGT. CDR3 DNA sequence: TGTGCCAGCAGGCCGACTAGCGGGAGAAGCATTCAGTACTTC. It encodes CASRPTSGRSIQYF.

CDR3 sequence reads: CASSPTAGSYYEQYF. In DNA form, the CDR3 reads TGCGCCAGCAGCCCCACGGCAGGCTCATACTACGAGCAGTACTTC. The chain uses TRBV5-1 and TRBJ2-7; D uncertain. The CDR3 contains 15 residues. Germline V gene data show CDR1 as SGHRS and CDR2 as YFSETQ. The V gene lost 4 bases and the J gene lost 3 bases, with 17 bases spanning the gap.

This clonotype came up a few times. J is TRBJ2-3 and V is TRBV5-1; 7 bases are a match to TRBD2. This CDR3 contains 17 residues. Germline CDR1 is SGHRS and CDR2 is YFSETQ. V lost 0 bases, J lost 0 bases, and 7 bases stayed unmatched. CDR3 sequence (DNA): TGCGCCAGCAGCTTGGCGGCTAGCGGACATAGCACAGATACGCAGTATTTT. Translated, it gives CASSLAASGHSTDTQYF.

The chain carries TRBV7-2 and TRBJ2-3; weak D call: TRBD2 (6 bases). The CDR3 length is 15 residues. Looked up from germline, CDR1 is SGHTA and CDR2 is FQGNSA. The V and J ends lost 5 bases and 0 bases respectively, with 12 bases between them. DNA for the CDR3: TGTGCCAGCAGCCGGGACTGGATGAGCACAGATACGCAGTATTTT. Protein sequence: CASSRDWMSTDTQYF.

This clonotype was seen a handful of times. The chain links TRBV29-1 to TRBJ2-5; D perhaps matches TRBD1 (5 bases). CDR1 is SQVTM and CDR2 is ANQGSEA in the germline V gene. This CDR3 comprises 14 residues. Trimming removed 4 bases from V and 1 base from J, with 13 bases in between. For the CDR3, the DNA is TGCAGCGTTGCTCCCAGGGCCTTCCAAGAGACCCAGTACTTC. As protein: CSVAPRAFQETQYF.

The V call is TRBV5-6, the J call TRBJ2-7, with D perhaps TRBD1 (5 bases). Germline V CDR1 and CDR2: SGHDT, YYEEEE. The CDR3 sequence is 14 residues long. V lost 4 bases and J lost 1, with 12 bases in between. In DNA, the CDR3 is TGTGCCAGCAGCGCCTTAGGGGTGTCCTACGAGCAGTACTTC. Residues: CASSALGVSYEQYF. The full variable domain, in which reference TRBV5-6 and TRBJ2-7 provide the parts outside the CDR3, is DAGVTQSPTHLIKTRGQQVTLRCSPKSGHDTVSWYQQALGQGPQFIFQYYEEEERQRGNFPDRFSGHQFPNYSSELNVNALLLGDSALYLCASSALGVSYEQYFGPGTRLTVT.

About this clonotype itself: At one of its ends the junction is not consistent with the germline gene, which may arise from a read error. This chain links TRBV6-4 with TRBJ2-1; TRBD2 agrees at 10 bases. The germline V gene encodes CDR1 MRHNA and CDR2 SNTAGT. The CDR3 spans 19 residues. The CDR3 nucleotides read TGTACCAGCAGTTTTAATTTAGCGGGAGGCCCCTTGGGGGAGAATGAGCAGTTCTTC. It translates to CTSSFNLAGGPLGENEQFF.

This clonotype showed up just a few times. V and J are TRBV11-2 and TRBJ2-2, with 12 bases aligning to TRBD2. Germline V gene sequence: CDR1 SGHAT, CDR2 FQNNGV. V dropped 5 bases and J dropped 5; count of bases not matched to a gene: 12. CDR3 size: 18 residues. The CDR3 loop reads CASSPGLAGPPGTGELFF. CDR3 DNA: TGTGCCAGCAGCCCGGGACTAGCGGGCCCCCCGGGGACCGGGGAGCTGTTTTTT.

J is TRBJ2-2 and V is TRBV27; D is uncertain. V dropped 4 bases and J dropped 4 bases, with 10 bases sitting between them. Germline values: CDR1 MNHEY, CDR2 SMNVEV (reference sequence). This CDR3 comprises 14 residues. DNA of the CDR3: TGTGCCAGCAGTTCAAGGGTAACCACCGGGGAGCTGTTTTTT. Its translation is CASSSRVTTGELFF.

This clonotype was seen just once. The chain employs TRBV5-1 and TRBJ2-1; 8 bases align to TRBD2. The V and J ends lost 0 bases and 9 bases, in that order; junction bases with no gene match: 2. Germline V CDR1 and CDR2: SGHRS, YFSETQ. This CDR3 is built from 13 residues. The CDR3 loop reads CASSLELAAEQFF. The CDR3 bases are TGCGCCAGCAGCTTGGAACTAGCGGCTGAGCAGTTCTTC.

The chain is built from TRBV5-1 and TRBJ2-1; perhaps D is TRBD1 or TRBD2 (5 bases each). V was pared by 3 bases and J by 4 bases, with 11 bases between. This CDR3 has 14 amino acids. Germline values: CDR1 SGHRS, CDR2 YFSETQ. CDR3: CASSSGTRYNEQFF. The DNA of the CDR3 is TGCGCCAGCAGCTCCGGGACCAGATACAATGAGCAGTTCTTC.

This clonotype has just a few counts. The CDR3 sequence is CASSPSRLAGGPTIETQYF. The DNA for the CDR3 is TGTGCCAGCAGCCCCTCAAGACTAGCGGGAGGGCCGACGATCGAGACCCAGTACTTC. The chain has TRBV7-8 and TRBJ2-5; 14 positions agree with TRBD2. Germline values: CDR1 SGHVS, CDR2 FQNEAQ. Trimming took 5 bases from V and 5 from J; bases not matched to a gene: 16. The CDR3 is 19 residues long.

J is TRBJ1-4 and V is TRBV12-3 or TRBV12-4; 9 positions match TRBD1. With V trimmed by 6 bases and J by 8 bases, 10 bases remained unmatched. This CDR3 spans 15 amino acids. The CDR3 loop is CASSRQGGIGEKLFF. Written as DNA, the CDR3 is TGTGCCAGCAGCCGACAGGGGGGTATCGGGGAAAAACTGTTTTTT.

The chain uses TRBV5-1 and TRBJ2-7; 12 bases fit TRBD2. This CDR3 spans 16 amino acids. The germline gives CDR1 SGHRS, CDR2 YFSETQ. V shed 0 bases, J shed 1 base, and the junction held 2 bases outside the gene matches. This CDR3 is CASSLGLAGDSYEQYF. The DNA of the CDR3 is TGCGCCAGCAGCTTGGGACTAGCGGGAGATTCCTACGAGCAGTACTTC.

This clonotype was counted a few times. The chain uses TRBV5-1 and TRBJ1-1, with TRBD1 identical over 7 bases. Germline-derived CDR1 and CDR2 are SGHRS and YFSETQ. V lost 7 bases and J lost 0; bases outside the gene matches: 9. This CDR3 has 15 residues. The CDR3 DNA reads TGCGCCAGCCGGACGACCGGGACAGTGAACACTGAAGCTTTCTTT. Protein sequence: CASRTTGTVNTEAFF. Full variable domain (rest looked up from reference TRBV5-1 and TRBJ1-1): KAGVTQTPRYLIKTRGQQVTLSCSPISGHRSVSWYQQTPGQGLQFLFEYFSETQRNKGNFPGRFSGRQFSNSRSEMNVSTLELGDSALYLCASRTTGTVNTEAFFGQGTRLTVV.

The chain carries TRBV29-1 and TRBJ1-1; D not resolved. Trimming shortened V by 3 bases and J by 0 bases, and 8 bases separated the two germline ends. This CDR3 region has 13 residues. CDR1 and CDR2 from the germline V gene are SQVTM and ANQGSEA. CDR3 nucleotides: TGCAGCGTTGAGGGCAACATGAACACTGAAGCTTTCTTT. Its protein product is CSVEGNMNTEAFF.

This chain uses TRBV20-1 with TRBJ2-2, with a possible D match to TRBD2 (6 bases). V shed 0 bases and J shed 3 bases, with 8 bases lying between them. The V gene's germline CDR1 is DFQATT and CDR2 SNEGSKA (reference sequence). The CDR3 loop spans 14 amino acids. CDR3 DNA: TGCAGTGCTAGAGAGACTAGTTACACCGGGGAGCTGTTTTTT. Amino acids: CSARETSYTGELFF.

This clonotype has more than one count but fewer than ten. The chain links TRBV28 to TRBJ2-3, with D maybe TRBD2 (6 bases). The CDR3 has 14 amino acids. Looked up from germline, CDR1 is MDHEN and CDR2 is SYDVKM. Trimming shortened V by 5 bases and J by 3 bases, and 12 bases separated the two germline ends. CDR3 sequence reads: CASSGWGETDTQYF. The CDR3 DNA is TGTGCCAGCAGTGGATGGGGGGAGACAGATACGCAGTATTTT.

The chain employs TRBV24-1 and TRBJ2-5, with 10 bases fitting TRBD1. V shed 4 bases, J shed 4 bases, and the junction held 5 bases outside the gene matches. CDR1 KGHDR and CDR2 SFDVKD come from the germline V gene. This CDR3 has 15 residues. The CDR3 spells CATSDSGTGVETQYF. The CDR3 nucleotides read TGTGCCACCAGTGACTCCGGGACAGGGGTAGAGACCCAGTACTTC.

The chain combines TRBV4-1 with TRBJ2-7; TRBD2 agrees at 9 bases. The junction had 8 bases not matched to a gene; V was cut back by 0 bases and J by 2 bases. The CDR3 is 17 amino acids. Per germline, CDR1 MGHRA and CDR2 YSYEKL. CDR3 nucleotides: TGCGCCAGCAGCCAAGATGGTGGTAGCGGGAGACCCTACGAGCAGTACTTC. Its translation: CASSQDGGSGRPYEQYF.

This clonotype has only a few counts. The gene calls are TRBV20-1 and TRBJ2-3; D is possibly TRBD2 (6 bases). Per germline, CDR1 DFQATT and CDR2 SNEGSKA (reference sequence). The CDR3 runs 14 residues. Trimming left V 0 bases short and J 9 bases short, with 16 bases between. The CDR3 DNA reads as TGCAGTGCTAGAGATCGAGGGGTAGCGGTAACGCAGTATTTT. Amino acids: CSARDRGVAVTQYF.

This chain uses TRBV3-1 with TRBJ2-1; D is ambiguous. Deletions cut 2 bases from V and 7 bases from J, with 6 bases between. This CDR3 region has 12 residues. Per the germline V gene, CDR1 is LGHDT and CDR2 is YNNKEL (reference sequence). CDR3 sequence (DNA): TGTGCCAGCAGCCAATCTCAAAATGAGCAGTTCTTC. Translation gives CASSQSQNEQFF.